These 26 T cell receptor beta chains originate from one sample sequenced in a study of cytomegalovirus exposure and HLA in healthy donors (TCRdb year 2017). The library was generated by the immunoSEQ multiplex PCR assay. The multiplex PCR relied on a mix of 60 forward primers for TCR Vbeta segments and 13 reverse primers for TCR Jbeta segments. TCRdb retrieved this table from immuneACCESS and kept in-frame rearrangements only. Not all clones are present; in checked studies, unresolved V genes account for under half, and no reason is known for the remainder. In all, the sample holds some 200,000 clones, and 79% of those were seen once. Of the sample, 2% to 2.5% falls within the top ten clones. Sequenced material: PBMCs. Receptor source: a woman in her forties or fifties in good health and CMV-seronegative.

J is TRBJ2-7 and V is TRBV7-9, with D perhaps matching TRBD1 (7 bases). Germline V gives CDR1 SEHNR, CDR2 FQNEAQ (reference sequence). Trimming stripped 4 bases from V and 0 bases from J, with 16 bases between. This CDR3 has 16 residues. This CDR3 reads CASSSRGVGSSYEQYF. The CDR3 nucleotides read TGTGCCAGCAGCTCCAGGGGGGTGGGGAGCTCCTACGAGCAGTACTTC.

The rearrangement joins TRBV11-3 to TRBJ1-1; 7 bases agree with TRBD1. The germline CDR1 and CDR2 sequences are SGHNT and YENEEA. V trimming: 2 bases; J trimming: 4 bases; junction bases outside the gene matches: 4. The CDR3 runs to 14 residues. The CDR3 sequence: CASSLSGTATEAFF. As DNA, the CDR3 is TGTGCCAGCAGCTTATCAGGGACAGCCACTGAAGCTTTCTTT.

This chain links TRBV6-6 with TRBJ1-5, with D hard to call. The germline V gene encodes CDR1 MNHNY and CDR2 SVGAGI (reference sequence). Trimming removed 2 bases at V and 0 bases at J, with 8 bases between. The CDR3 has 15 residues. The CDR3 bases are TGTGCCAGCAGTTACGGGAGGGATAGCAATCAGCCCCAGCATTTT. It codes for CASSYGRDSNQPQHF.

This clone was observed once. The DNA for the CDR3 is TGTGCCAGCAGTTACCCTAGCGCGGATGGCTACACCTTC. It is translated as CASSYPSADGYTF. This chain joins TRBV6-5 and TRBJ1-2; the D is unclear. CDR3 size: 13 residues. Per germline, CDR1 MNHEY and CDR2 SVGAGI. V lost 2 bases, J lost 6 bases, and 10 bases lay in between.

The V call is TRBV5-1, the J call TRBJ2-5; 10 bases fit TRBD2. Germline V gene sequence: CDR1 SGHRS, CDR2 YFSETQ. There are 16 residues in the CDR3. V lost 1 base to trimming and J lost 11 bases; unmatched junction nucleotides: 14. CDR3 DNA: TGCGCCAGCAGCTTGCTCACTAGCGGGAACGTAGGGGAGCAGTACTTC. This encodes CASSLLTSGNVGEQYF.

This chain connects TRBV2 to TRBJ1-3; 10 bases fit TRBD1. Losses at the gene ends were 6 bases for V and 0 bases for J; bases not matched to a gene: 2. The germline V gene has CDR1 SNHLY and CDR2 FYNNEI. The length of the CDR3 is 15 residues. The CDR3 bases are TGTGCCAGCAGGACAGGGGGCTTCTCTGGAAACACCATATATTTT. Its translation: CASRTGGFSGNTIYF.

The chain's CDR3 is CASSSFFGLATDTQYF. The CDR3 region has the DNA TGTGCCAGCAGCTCTTTCTTCGGACTAGCAACAGATACGCAGTATTTT. V usage is TRBV28 and J usage is TRBJ2-3; 8 nucleotides agree with TRBD2. This CDR3 has 16 residues. With V trimmed by 6 bases and J by 3 bases, 11 bases remained unmatched. In germline, CDR1 is MDHEN, CDR2 SYDVKM.

The rearrangement uses TRBV2 and TRBJ1-4; a weak D match, TRBD1 (6 bases). Trimming pared 6 bases from V and 6 bases from J, leaving 14 bases between. The length of the CDR3 is 14 residues. Germline CDR1 SNHLY, CDR2 FYNNEI. The CDR3 is CASRDAGGHEKLFF. CDR3 in DNA: TGTGCCAGCAGGGACGCGGGGGGCCATGAAAAACTGTTTTTT.

This chain joins TRBV5-1 and TRBJ2-1; no definite D call. V shed 0 bases and J shed 9 bases, with 7 bases lying between them. The CDR3 runs 12 residues. Germline V gene lookup returns CDR1 SGHRS and CDR2 YFSETQ. In DNA, the CDR3 is TGCGCCAGCAGCTTGGACGTGCGTGAGCAGTTCTTC. Amino acid sequence: CASSLDVREQFF.

The V call is TRBV15, the J call TRBJ1-6; 7 nucleotides align to TRBD1. The CDR3 extends over 16 amino acids. The germline V gene has CDR1 LNHNV and CDR2 YYDKDF (reference sequence). The V and J ends lost 3 bases and 0 bases, in that order; junction bases with no gene match: 2. Here the CDR3 DNA reads TGTGCCACCAGCAGGACAGGGAGCTCCTATAATTCACCCCTCCACTTT. Its translation is CATSRTGSSYNSPLHF.

This CDR3 is CASSLGTSGGGSYEQYF. In nucleotides, the CDR3 is TGTGCCAGCAGCTTAGGGACTAGCGGAGGGGGGTCCTACGAGCAGTACTTC. This chain joins TRBV7-2 and TRBJ2-7; 10 nucleotides align to TRBD2. J lost 1 base, V lost 1 base, and 7 bases had no gene match. The CDR3 covers 17 residues. Germline CDR1 and CDR2: SGHTA and FQGNSA.

The chain has TRBV19 and TRBJ2-5; D not certain. The DNA end is a closer match to TRBJ2-7, so the J assignment may be wrong. Germline CDR1 reads LNHDA; CDR2 reads SQIVND (reference sequence). CDR3 size: 16 residues. The CDR3 DNA reads as TGTGCCAGTAGTATATCAGATCCTAGGAGCTCCTACGAGCAGTACTTC. This sequence encodes CASSISDPRSSYEQYF.

This chain joins TRBV20-1 and TRBJ2-1; TRBD2 might be the D (6 bases). CDR3 size: 11 residues. Germline V gene sequence: CDR1 DFQATT, CDR2 SNEGSKA (reference sequence). The V and J ends lost 5 bases and 10 bases respectively, with 12 bases between them. The CDR3 loop reads CSASRGGEQFF. The CDR3 bases are TGCAGTGCTTCAAGAGGAGGGGAGCAGTTCTTC.

This clone has only one observation. The CDR3 reads CASSQEGARDTEAFF. CDR3 sequence (DNA): TGTGCCAGCAGCCAAGAGGGGGCGCGCGACACTGAAGCTTTCTTT. The rearrangement uses TRBV4-2 and TRBJ1-1; possible D gene TRBD1, 6 bases. V lost 0 bases and J 3 bases, leaving 11 bases between the germline ends. From germline, CDR1 is LGHNA and CDR2 YNFKEQ. The CDR3 consists of 15 residues.

The V call is TRBV10-2, the J call TRBJ1-5; D is uncertain. Trimming shortened V by 8 bases and J by 4 bases, and 12 bases separated the two germline ends. The CDR3 length is 13 residues. CDR1 and CDR2 from the germline V gene are WSHSY and SAAADI. The DNA for the CDR3 is TGCGCCAGCTCCCCAGACATGAATCAGCCCCAGCATTTT. Translating it yields CASSPDMNQPQHF.

DNA of the CDR3: TGCGCCAGCAGCCAAGAAAGAATTATTCTGGGACAGGGCCGGGAAAAACTGTTTTTT. It yields the protein CASSQERIILGQGREKLFF. The gene calls are TRBV4-3 and TRBJ1-4; 9 nucleotides agree with TRBD1. V gave up 0 bases and J gave up 8 bases; unmatched junction bases: 16. This CDR3 is 19 amino acids long. The germline V gene has CDR1 LGHNA and CDR2 YSLEER.

The rearrangement joins TRBV6-5 to TRBJ2-1; D is ambiguous. There are 15 residues in the CDR3. Looked up from germline, CDR1 is MNHEY and CDR2 is SVGAGI. With 0 bases removed from V and 5 bases from J, the gap between germline ends came to 11 bases. In nucleotides, the CDR3 is TGTGCCAGCAGTTACTCTGGCTCCATAAACAATGAGCAGTTCTTC. Its translation: CASSYSGSINNEQFF.

V gene TRBV27 combines with J gene TRBJ1-6; D gene ambiguous. Trimming pared 3 bases from V and 5 bases from J, leaving 5 bases between. Germline assignment: CDR1 MNHEY and CDR2 SMNVEV (reference sequence). The CDR3 spans 13 residues. The CDR3, as DNA: TGTGCCAGCAGTTTCCGCGATAATTCACCCCTCCACTTT. Translating gives CASSFRDNSPLHF.

This sequence joins TRBV30 and TRBJ1-1, with D uncertain. CDR1 is GTSNPN, CDR2 SVGIG, per germline (reference sequence). The CDR3 length is 15 residues. Trimming shortened V by 2 bases and J by 0 bases, and 13 bases separated the two germline ends. CDR3: CAWSLPGSMNTEAFF. For the CDR3, the DNA is TGTGCCTGGAGTCTACCCGGGTCAATGAACACTGAAGCTTTCTTT.

V and J are TRBV9 and TRBJ1-3, with a weak D call TRBD1 (5 bases). From germline, CDR1 is SGDLS and CDR2 YYNGEE. CDR3 length equals 16 residues. V was clipped by 3 bases and J by 4 bases, with 17 bases between them. CDR3 nucleotides: TGTGCCAGCAGCGCGGCGGGGGGGGACCTGGGAAACACCATATATTTT. Its protein product is CASSAAGGDLGNTIYF.

The chain employs TRBV10-3 and TRBJ2-4; possibly TRBD2 for D (7 bases). Per the germline V gene, CDR1 is ENHRY and CDR2 is SYGVKD. V shed 3 bases and J shed 3 bases, with 12 bases lying between them. CDR3 size: 15 residues. Here the CDR3 reads CAISEGGGGKNIQYF. The CDR3 DNA reads TGTGCCATCAGTGAAGGGGGAGGGGGCAAAAACATTCAGTACTTC.

This clone was counted only a few times. The chain has TRBV27 and TRBJ2-7; no firm D call. In germline, CDR1 is MNHEY, CDR2 SMNVEV (reference sequence). The CDR3 is 11 residues long. V was pared by 1 base and J by 6 bases, with 4 bases between. CDR3 coding DNA: TGTGCCAGCAGTTTATTGAGCGAGCAGTACTTC. Translating gives CASSLLSEQYF.

The chain combines TRBV9 with TRBJ1-1; 11 bases agree with TRBD1. Germline V lookup: CDR1 SGDLS, CDR2 YYNGEE. The CDR3 runs to 13 residues. V was pared by 5 bases and J by 5 bases, with 2 bases of the junction left unmatched. The CDR3 DNA reads as TGTGCCAGCAGGGGGACAGGGGGTACTGAAGCTTTCTTT. Its translation: CASRGTGGTEAFF.

The chain employs TRBV6-6 and TRBJ1-5; 7 positions match TRBD1. V was clipped by 5 bases and J by 4 bases; unmatched bases: 2. This CDR3 contains 13 residues. Germline lookup yields CDR1 MNHNY and CDR2 SVGAGI (reference sequence). The CDR3 reads CASSRDSNQPQHF. The CDR3 DNA follows: TGTGCCAGCAGTCGGGACAGTAATCAGCCCCAGCATTTT.

The rearrangement joins TRBV28 to TRBJ1-6, with D maybe TRBD1 (5 bases). This CDR3 comprises 16 residues. Germline CDR1 reads MDHEN; CDR2 reads SYDVKM. V lost 3 bases and J 0 bases, leaving 9 bases between the germline ends. This chain's CDR3 is CASSFGGTSYNSPLHF. DNA of the CDR3: TGTGCCAGCAGTTTCGGGGGAACCTCCTATAATTCACCCCTCCACTTT.

This clone was recorded only once. Compared with germline, one end of the junction differs, possibly owing to a read error. V gene TRBV7-9 combines with J gene TRBJ2-5, with TRBD1 as a possible D gene (5 bases). CDR3 size: 15 residues. Germline V gives CDR1 SEHNR, CDR2 FQNEAQ (reference sequence). CDR3: CSSSPKGSKQETQYF. CDR3 sequence (DNA): TGTTCCAGCAGTCCTAAGGGGTCCAAACAAGAGACCCAGTACTTC.